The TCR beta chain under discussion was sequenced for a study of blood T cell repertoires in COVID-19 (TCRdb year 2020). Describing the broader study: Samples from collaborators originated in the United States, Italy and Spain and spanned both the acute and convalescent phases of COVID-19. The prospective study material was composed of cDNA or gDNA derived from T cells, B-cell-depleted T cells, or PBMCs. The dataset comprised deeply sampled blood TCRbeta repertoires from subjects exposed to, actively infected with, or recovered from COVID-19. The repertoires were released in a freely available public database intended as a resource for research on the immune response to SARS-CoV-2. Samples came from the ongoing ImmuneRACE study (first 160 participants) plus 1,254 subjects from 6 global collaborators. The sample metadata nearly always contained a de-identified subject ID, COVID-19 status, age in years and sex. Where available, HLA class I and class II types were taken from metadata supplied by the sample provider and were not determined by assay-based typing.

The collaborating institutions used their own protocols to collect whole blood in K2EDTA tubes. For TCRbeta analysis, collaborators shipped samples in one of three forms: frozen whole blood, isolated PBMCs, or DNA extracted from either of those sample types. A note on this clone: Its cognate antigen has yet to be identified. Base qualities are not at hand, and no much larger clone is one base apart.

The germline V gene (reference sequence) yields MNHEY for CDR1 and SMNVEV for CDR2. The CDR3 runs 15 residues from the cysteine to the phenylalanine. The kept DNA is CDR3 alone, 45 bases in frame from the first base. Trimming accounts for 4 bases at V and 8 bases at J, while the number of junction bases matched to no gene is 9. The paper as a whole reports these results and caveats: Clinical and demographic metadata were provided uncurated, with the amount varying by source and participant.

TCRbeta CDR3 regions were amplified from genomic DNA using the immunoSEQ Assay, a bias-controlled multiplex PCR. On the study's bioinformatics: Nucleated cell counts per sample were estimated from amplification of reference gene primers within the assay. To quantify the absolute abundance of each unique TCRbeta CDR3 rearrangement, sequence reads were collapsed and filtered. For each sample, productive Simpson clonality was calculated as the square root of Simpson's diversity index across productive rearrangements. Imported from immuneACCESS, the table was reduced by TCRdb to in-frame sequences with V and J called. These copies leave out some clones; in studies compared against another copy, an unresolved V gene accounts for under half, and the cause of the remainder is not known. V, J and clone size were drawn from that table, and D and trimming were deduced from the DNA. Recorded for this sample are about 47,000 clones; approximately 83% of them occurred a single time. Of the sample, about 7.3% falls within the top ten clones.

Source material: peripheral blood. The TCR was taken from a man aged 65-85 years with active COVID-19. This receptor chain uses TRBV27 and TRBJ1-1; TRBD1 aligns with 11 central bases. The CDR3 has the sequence CASSYTGTGGLEAFF. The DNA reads TGTGCCAGCAGTTATACCGGGACAGGGGGTCTCGAAGCTTTCTTT.